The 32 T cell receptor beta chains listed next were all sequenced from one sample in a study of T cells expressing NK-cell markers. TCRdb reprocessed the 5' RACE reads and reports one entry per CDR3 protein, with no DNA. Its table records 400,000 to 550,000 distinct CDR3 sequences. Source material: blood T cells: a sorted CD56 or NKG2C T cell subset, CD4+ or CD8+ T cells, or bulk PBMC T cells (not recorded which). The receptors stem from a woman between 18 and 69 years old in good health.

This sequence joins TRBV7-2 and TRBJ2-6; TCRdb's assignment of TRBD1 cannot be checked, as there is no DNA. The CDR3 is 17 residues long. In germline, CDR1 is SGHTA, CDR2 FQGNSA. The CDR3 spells CASSPVGAGTGANVLTF.

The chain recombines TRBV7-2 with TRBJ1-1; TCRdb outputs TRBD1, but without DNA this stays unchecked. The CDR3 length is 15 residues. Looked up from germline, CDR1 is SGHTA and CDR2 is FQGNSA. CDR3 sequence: CASSSPTDMNTEAFF.

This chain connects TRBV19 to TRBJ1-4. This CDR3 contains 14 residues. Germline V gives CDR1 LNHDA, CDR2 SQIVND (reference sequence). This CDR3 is CASSRVAGDEKLFF.

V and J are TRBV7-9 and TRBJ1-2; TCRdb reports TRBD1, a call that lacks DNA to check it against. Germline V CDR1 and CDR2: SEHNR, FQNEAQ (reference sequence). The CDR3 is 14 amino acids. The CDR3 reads CASSLGDRDNGYTF.

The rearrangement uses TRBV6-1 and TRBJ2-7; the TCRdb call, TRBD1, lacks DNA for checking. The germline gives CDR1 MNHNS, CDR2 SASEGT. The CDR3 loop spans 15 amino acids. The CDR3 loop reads CASSQDRGLPYEQYF.

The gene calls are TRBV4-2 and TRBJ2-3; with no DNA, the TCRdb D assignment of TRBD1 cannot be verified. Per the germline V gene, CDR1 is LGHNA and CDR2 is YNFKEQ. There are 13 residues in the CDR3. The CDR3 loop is CASSPQMSQGQYF.

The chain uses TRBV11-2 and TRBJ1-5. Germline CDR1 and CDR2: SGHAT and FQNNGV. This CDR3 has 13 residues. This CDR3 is CASSPMYNQPQHF.

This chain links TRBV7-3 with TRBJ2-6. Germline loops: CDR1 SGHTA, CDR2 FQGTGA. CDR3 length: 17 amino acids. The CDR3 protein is CASSLTGTTPGANVLTF.

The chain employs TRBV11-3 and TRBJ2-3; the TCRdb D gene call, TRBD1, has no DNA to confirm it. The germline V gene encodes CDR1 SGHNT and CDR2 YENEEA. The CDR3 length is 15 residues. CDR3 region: CASSLRTGDTDTQYF.

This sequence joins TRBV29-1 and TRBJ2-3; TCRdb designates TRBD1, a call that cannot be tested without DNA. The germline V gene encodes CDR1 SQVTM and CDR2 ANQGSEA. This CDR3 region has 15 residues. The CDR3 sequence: CSVDKTGGSADTQYF.

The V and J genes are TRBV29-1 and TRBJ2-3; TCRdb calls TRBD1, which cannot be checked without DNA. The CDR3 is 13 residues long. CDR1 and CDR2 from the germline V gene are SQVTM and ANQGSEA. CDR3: CSAPGRIADTQYF.

Here the CDR3 reads CASSFGSINEQFF. The V call is TRBV7-9, the J call TRBJ2-1. This CDR3 comprises 13 residues. Germline values: CDR1 SEHNR, CDR2 FQNEAQ (reference sequence).

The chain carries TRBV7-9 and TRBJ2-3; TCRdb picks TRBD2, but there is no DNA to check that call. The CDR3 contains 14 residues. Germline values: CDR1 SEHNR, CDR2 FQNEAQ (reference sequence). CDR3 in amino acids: CASRTGLITDTQYF.

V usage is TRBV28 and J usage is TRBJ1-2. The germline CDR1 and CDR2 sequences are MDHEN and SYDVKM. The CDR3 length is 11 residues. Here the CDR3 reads CASRPDYGYTF.

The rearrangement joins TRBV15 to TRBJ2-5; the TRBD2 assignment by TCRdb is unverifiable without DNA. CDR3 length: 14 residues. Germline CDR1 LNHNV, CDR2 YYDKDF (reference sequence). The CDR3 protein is CATSRDPSGGAQYF.

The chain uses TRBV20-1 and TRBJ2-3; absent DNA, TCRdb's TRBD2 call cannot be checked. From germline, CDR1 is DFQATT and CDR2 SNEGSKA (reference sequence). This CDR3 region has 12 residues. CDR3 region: CSADTGGGTQYF.

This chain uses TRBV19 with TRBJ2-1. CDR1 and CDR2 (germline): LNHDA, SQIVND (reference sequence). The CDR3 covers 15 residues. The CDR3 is CASSMVGSSYNEQFF. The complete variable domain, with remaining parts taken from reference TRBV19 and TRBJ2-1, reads DGGITQSPKYLFRKEGQNVTLSCEQNLNHDAMYWYRQDPGQGLRLIYYSQIVNDFQKGDIAEGYSVSREKKESFPLTVTSAQKNPTAFYLCASSMVGSSYNEQFFGPGTRLTVL.

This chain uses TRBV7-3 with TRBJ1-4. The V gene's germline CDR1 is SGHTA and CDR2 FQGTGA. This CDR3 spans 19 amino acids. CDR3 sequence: CASSQPQGTSRPFNEKLFF.

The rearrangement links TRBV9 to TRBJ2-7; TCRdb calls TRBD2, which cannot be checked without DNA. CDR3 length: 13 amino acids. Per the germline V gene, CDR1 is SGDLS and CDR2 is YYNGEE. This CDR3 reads CASSESSGSKQYF.

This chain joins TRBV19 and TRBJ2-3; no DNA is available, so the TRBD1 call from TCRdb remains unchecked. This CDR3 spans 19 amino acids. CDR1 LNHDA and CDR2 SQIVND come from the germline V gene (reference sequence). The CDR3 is CASSIDAAGRTGAEDTQYF.

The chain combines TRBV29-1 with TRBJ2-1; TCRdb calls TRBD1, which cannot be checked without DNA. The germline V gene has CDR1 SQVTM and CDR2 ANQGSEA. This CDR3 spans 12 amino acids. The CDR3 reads CSVGARYNEQFF.

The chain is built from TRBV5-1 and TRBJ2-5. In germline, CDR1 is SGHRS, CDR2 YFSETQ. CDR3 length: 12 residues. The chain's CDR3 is CASRRVQETQYF.

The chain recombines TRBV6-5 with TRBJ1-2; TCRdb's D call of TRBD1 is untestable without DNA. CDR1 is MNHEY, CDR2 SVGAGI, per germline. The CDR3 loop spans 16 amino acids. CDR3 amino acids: CASSYSLGRIHYGYTF.

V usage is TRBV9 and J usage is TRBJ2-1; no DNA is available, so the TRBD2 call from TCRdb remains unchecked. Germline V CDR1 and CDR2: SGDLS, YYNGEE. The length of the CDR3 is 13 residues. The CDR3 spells CASSGGGNNEQFF.

CDR3 sequence reads: CASSNQGALQPQHF. The chain uses TRBV7-2 and TRBJ1-5; as DNA is missing, the TRBD1 call by TCRdb cannot be tested. Germline assignment: CDR1 SGHTA and CDR2 FQGNSA. The CDR3 has 14 residues.

The CDR3 loop reads CASSYVREGPYEQFF. The V gene is TRBV6-2 or TRBV6-3, the J gene TRBJ2-1; TCRdb designates TRBD2, a call that cannot be tested without DNA. CDR1 is MNHEY, CDR2 SVGEGT, per germline. The CDR3 has 15 amino acids.

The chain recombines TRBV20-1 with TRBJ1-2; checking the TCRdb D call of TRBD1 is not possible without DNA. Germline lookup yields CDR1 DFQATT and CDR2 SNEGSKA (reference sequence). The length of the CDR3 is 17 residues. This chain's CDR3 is CSAHTGQGGWLNYGYTF.

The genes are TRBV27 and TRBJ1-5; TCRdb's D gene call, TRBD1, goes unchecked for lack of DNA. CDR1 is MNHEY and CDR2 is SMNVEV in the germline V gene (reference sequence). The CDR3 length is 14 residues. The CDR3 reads CASGLTATNQPQHF.

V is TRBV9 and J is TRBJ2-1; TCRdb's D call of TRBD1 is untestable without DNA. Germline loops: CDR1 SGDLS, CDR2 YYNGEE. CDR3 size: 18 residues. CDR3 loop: CASSVGGAFQSSYNEQFF.

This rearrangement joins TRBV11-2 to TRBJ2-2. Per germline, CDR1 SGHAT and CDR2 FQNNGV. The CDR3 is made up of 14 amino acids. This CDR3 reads CASSLAGKTGELFF.

CDR3 amino acids: CASSEQLAGADTQYF. The V call is TRBV10-1, the J call TRBJ2-3; TCRdb lists TRBD2, though no DNA is available to test this call. The CDR3 is 15 residues long. Germline assignment: CDR1 WNHNN and CDR2 SYGVQD (reference sequence).

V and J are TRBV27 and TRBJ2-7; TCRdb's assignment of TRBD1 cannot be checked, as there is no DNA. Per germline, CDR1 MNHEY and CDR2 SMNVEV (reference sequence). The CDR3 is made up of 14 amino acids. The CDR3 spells CASSLTKAPREQYF.